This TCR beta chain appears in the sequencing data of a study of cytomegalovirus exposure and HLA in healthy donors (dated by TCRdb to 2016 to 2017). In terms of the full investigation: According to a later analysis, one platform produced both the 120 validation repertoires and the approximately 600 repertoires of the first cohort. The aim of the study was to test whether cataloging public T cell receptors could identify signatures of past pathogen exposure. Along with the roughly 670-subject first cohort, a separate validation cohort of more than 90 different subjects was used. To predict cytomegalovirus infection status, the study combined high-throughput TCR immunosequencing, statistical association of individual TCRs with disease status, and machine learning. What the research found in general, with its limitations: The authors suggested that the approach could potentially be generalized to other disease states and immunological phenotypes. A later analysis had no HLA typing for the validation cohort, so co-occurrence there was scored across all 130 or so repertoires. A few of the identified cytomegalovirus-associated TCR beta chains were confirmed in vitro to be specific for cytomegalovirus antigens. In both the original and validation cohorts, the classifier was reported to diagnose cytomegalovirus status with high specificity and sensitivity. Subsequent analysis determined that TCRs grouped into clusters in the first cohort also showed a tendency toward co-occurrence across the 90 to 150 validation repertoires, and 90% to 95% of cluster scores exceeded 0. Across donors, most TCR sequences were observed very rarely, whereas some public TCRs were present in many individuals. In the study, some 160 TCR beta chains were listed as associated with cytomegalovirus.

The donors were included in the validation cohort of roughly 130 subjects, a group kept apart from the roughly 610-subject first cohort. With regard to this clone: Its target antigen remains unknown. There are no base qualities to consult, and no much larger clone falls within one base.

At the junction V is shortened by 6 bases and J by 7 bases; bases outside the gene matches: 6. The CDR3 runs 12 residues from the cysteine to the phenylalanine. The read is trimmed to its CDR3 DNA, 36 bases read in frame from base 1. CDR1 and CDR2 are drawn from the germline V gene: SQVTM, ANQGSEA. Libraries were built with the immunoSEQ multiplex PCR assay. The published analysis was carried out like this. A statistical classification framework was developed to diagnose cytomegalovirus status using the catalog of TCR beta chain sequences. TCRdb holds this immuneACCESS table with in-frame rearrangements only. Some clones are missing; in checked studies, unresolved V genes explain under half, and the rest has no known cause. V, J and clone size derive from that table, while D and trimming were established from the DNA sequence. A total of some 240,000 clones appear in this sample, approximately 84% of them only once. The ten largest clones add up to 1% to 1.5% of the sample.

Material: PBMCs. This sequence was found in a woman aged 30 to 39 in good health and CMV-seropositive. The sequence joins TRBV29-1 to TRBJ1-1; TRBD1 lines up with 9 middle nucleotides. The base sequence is TGCAGCGTCGGACAGGGGTTCGGTGAAGCTTTCTTT. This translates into CSVGQGFGEAFF.